A selection of T cell receptor beta chains follows, all from one sample in a study of OX40 agonist ivuxolimab in advanced cancers. Sequencing was performed with immunoSEQ multiplex PCR; in TCRdb, only in-frame clones are kept and a portion is missing. This sample has 55,000 to 65,000 clones, with 91% found just once. The sample here was CD4+ or CD8+ T cells sorted from blood, taken in a trial of the OX40 agonist ivuxolimab. These receptors were obtained from an adult with an advanced solid tumor such as melanoma, head and neck, liver or kidney cancer. The CDR3 runs from the conserved cysteine through the conserved F or W. A D gene is named only where the DNA matches it firmly. Size values are once, few and many counts, or a class for expanded clones, and some rows have none.

J gene | clone size | CDR3 length | V gene | D gene | CDR3 protein | CDR3 DNA
TRBJ1-5 | once | 17 | TRBV27 | TRBD1 | CASSTFYRGSSNQPQHF | TGTGCCAGCAGTACATTCTACAGGGGGAGTAGCAATCAGCCCCAGCATTTT
TRBJ2-2 | . | 15 | TRBV29-1 | TRBD1 | CSVDLGTGYTGELFF | TGCAGCGTGGATCTTGGGACAGGGTATACGGGGGAGCTGTTTTTT
TRBJ2-1 | . | 14 | TRBV18 | TRBD1 | CASSDRGSYNEQFF | TGTGCCAGCTCAGACAGGGGTTCCTACAATGAGCAGTTCTTC
TRBJ1-5 | . | 14 | TRBV28 | . | CASSSRQTSGPQHF | TGTGCCAGCAGTTCCCGACAGACCTCAGGGCCCCAGCATTTT
TRBJ2-1 | . | 15 | TRBV4-3 | . | CASSPQSQSYNEQFF | TGCGCCAGCAGCCCCCAGAGCCAATCCTACAATGAGCAGTTCTTC
TRBJ2-3 | . | 14 | TRBV29-1 | TRBD2 | CNLAGGPRTDTQYF | TGCAATCTAGCGGGAGGGCCCCGCACAGATACGCAGTATTTT
TRBJ2-7 | . | 14 | TRBV7-2 | TRBD2 | CASSFGGSSYEQYF | TGTGCCAGCAGCTTTGGCGGGAGCTCCTACGAGCAGTACTTC
TRBJ2-5 | . | 15 | TRBV5-1 | . | CASSLVAASEETQYF | TGCGCCAGCAGCTTGGTGGCTGCCTCGGAGGAGACCCAGTACTTC
TRBJ2-3 | once | 14 | TRBV30 | TRBD1 | CAWSQGQGRDTQYF | TGTGCCTGGAGCCAAGGACAGGGGAGGGATACGCAGTATTTT
TRBJ1-1 | . | 14 | TRBV5-1 | . | CASSSQGIRTEAFF | TGCGCCAGCAGCTCCCAGGGTATCAGGACTGAAGCTTTCTTT
TRBJ2-1 | . | 15 | TRBV6-1 | TRBD2 | CASSRGGLAGEEQFF | TGTGCCAGCAGTAGGGGGGGACTAGCGGGAGAAGAGCAGTTCTTC
TRBJ1-4 | . | 12 | TRBV19 | . | CASIGDEGALFF | TGTGCCAGTATTGGGGACGAGGGAGCGCTGTTTTTT
TRBJ2-5 | once | 11 | TRBV19 | . | CATTGGETQYF | TGTGCCACCACAGGAGGGGAGACCCAGTACTTC
TRBJ2-5 | . | 12 | TRBV19 | . | CATSNIQETQYF | TGTGCCACCAGCAACATCCAAGAGACCCAGTACTTC
TRBJ1-6 | . | 16 | TRBV6-5 | . | CASSYLQNSYNSPLHF | TGTGCCAGCAGTTACTTACAGAACTCCTATAATTCACCCCTCCACTTT
TRBJ2-7 | . | 13 | TRBV7-2 | . | CASSLSPHYEQYF | TGTGCCAGCAGCTTAAGCCCGCACTACGAGCAGTACTTC
TRBJ1-1 | once | 16 | TRBV7-3 | . | CASSLTGPVANTEAFF | TGTGCCAGCAGCTTAACCGGTCCCGTCGCGAACACTGAAGCTTTCTTT
TRBJ2-1 | once | 19 | TRBV2 | TRBD2 | CASSPRAGRWGGSYNEQFF | TGTGCCAGCAGTCCAAGAGCGGGGAGGTGGGGCGGCTCCTACAATGAGCAGTTCTTC
TRBJ2-5 | once | 13 | TRBV19 | . | CASSNIRVETQYF | TGTGCCAGTAGTAATATCAGGGTTGAGACCCAGTACTTC
TRBJ2-7 | . | 15 | TRBV7-2 | . | CASSPPSGGPYEQYF | TGTGCCAGCAGCCCACCGTCCGGAGGGCCCTACGAGCAGTACTTC
TRBJ2-7 | . | 13 | TRBV5-1 | . | CASSFYPDYEQYF | TGCGCCAGCAGCTTCTACCCCGACTACGAGCAGTACTTC
TRBJ2-3 | . | 16 | TRBV5-6 | TRBD2 | CASSPRAGAVADTQYF | TGTGCCAGCAGCCCTAGAGCGGGAGCGGTCGCAGATACGCAGTATTTT
TRBJ2-7 | . | 12 | TRBV6-5 | . | CASSASPHEQYF | TGTGCCAGCTCAGCTAGTCCCCACGAGCAGTACTTC
TRBJ2-1 | . | 15 | TRBV5-1 | TRBD2 | CASGPGTSADNEQFF | TGCGCCAGCGGCCCCGGGACTAGCGCCGACAATGAGCAGTTCTTC
TRBJ1-4 | . | 14 | TRBV6-5 | . | CASKVGVTNEKLFF | TGTGCCAGCAAAGTCGGGGTAACTAATGAAAAACTGTTTTTT
TRBJ2-5 | . | 13 | TRBV18 | . | CASSKDSLGTQYF | TGTGCCAGCTCAAAGGACAGCTTGGGGACCCAGTACTTC
TRBJ2-1 | . | 16 | TRBV27 | TRBD2 | CASGANRLAGVNEQFF | TGTGCCAGCGGCGCGAACCGACTAGCGGGAGTCAATGAGCAGTTCTTC
TRBJ2-7 | . | 15 | TRBV7-9 | TRBD2 | CASSRRAGERREQYF | TGTGCCAGCAGCCGGAGGGCGGGAGAGCGGCGCGAGCAGTACTTC
TRBJ1-1 | . | 12 | TRBV6-1 | . | CASRQPTTEAFF | TGTGCCAGCCGCCAGCCAACCACTGAAGCTTTCTTT
TRBJ2-7 | . | 13 | TRBV11-3 | . | CASSPGTDYEQYF | TGTGCCAGCAGCCCTGGGACGGACTACGAGCAGTACTTC
TRBJ1-4 | . | 15 | TRBV7-9 | . | CASSLEGGRGEKLFF | TGTGCCAGCAGCTTAGAGGGGGGCCGCGGCGAAAAACTGTTTTTT
TRBJ2-5 | . | 14 | TRBV7-2 | . | CASSLGLTGETQYF | TGTGCCAGCAGCTTAGGTTTGACCGGAGAGACCCAGTACTTC
TRBJ2-3 | . | 10 | TRBV7-9 | . | CASSLVVQYF | TGTGCCAGCAGCTTAGTGGTGCAGTATTTT
TRBJ2-1 | . | 15 | TRBV12-5 | TRBD2 | CASGLGLAGPNEQFF | TGTGCTAGTGGTTTAGGACTAGCGGGACCAAATGAGCAGTTCTTC
TRBJ2-2 | . | 16 | TRBV19 | TRBD2 | CASRSIAGPNTGELFF | TGTGCCAGTAGATCGATAGCGGGACCCAACACCGGGGAGCTGTTTTTT
TRBJ2-3 | . | 12 | TRBV27 | . | CASRRSTDTQYF | TGTGCCAGCAGAAGAAGCACAGATACGCAGTATTTT
TRBJ2-1 | . | 15 | TRBV27 | TRBD2 | CASRSSGRTKYEQFF | TGTGCCAGCAGGTCTAGCGGGAGAACGAAGTATGAGCAGTTCTTC
TRBJ2-3 | . | 14 | TRBV7-2 | . | CASSLVVTTGTQYF | TGTGCCAGCAGCTTAGTTGTCACCACAGGTACGCAGTATTTT
TRBJ2-2 | . | 15 | TRBV5-1 | TRBD2 | CASTSGRARTGELFF | TGCGCCAGCACAAGCGGGAGGGCCCGCACCGGGGAGCTGTTTTTT
TRBJ1-3 | . | 16 | TRBV30 | . | CAWSVAGGNSGNTIYF | TGTGCCTGGAGTGTAGCGGGGGGCAACTCTGGAAACACCATATATTTT
TRBJ1-1 | . | 16 | TRBV27 | TRBD1 | CASRDGTGLMNTEAFF | TGTGCCAGCCGAGACGGGACAGGCCTCATGAACACTGAAGCTTTCTTT
TRBJ2-1 | . | 14 | TRBV9 | . | CASSVDLAANEQFF | TGTGCCAGCAGCGTAGATTTGGCAGCCAATGAGCAGTTCTTC
TRBJ1-2 | . | 15 | TRBV6-5 | TRBD1 | CASSPQGAAFYGYTF | TGTGCCAGCAGCCCACAGGGGGCAGCGTTCTATGGCTACACCTTC
TRBJ1-3 | . | 15 | TRBV7-3 | . | CASSLSPGSGNTIYF | TGTGCCAGCAGCTTATCCCCGGGCTCTGGAAACACCATATATTTT